This T cell receptor beta chain derives from a study of blood T cell repertoires in COVID-19. Participants were aged about 18 to 95 years, lived in 20 to 30 US areas, and enrolled virtually. Categorization into cohorts depended on clinical history that participants reported. Trimming removed 3 bases from V and 0 bases from J, with 12 bases in between. The CDR3 is 16 amino acids. Germline V gives CDR1 LNHDA, CDR2 SQIVND (reference sequence). TCRdb keeps only in-frame clones here, not all; method: immunoSEQ multiplex PCR. The repertoire includes roughly 250,000 clones, 88% of them detected once, and roughly 1.2% sits in the top ten.

The sample comprised PBMCs or T cells enriched from blood (not recorded which). This clonotype was sampled from a woman aged 40 to 55 with acute COVID-19. This chain uses TRBV19 with TRBJ1-3; D is ambiguous. Here the CDR3 reads CASSMEGLSSGNTIYF. CDR3 sequence (DNA): TGTGCCAGTAGTATGGAGGGCCTGAGCTCTGGAAACACCATATATTTT.